What follows is one T cell receptor beta chain and its context. The sample is drawn from a study of cytomegalovirus exposure and HLA in healthy donors. The assay was immunoSEQ multiplex PCR, and TCRdb's table has in-frame clones only and misses some. The data contain about 240,000 clones, approximately 83% of them singletons. The V segment lost 7 bases and the J segment 3 bases; nucleotides outside the gene matches: 9. Germline V gene lookup returns CDR1 MRHNA and CDR2 SNTAGT. The CDR3 extends over 15 amino acids. Specimen: PBMCs. This sequence joins TRBV6-4 and TRBJ2-7; TRBD1 aligns across 10 bases. The sequence was collected from a woman in her 30s in good health and CMV-seropositive. CDR3 sequence reads: CASNTGTGARYEQYF. In DNA form, the CDR3 reads TGTGCCAGCAATACCGGGACAGGGGCCCGCTACGAGCAGTACTTC.